Below, 7 T cell receptor beta chains from the same sample are listed, as sequenced in a study of graft-versus-host responses after intestinal transplantation. Which antigens these TCRs recognize remains unknown. Repertoires were generated with immunoSEQ multiplex PCR, while TCRdb's copy carries only in-frame clones and drops some. The repertoire consists of about 110,000 clones, with around nine tenths occurring once and the leading ten covering 0.2% to 0.25%. The source material was unstimulated CD4+ T cells sorted from spleen or lymph node cells, sampled before transplant. The receptors stem from a human donor who was the organ donor for an intestinal transplant.

The chain links TRBV9 to TRBJ2-5; 13 positions agree with TRBD2. Germline CDR1 is SGDLS and CDR2 is YYNGEE. The CDR3 consists of 14 residues. J lost 4 bases, V lost 3 bases, and 0 bases had no gene match. This CDR3 is CASSGLAGGETQYF. CDR3 DNA: TGTGCCAGCAGCGGACTAGCGGGAGGAGAGACCCAGTACTTC.

This rearrangement joins TRBV6-6 to TRBJ2-7; 16 bases agree with TRBD2. V lost 6 bases and J lost 7; bases outside the gene matches: 6. This CDR3 contains 15 residues. Per the germline V gene, CDR1 is MNHNY and CDR2 is SVGAGI (reference sequence). CDR3 coding DNA: TGTGCCAGCAGGGGACTAGCGGGAGGGCCGAGGGAGCAGTACTTC. Its protein is CASRGLAGGPREQYF.

The rearrangement joins TRBV6-5 to TRBJ2-4; TRBD2 is a possible D gene (6 bases). V shed 3 bases and J shed 8 bases, with 8 bases lying between them. The CDR3 extends over 12 amino acids. CDR1 MNHEY and CDR2 SVGAGI come from the germline V gene. CDR3 region: CASSYREDIQYF. The CDR3 bases are TGTGCCAGCAGTTATAGGGAGGACATTCAGTACTTC.

The genes are TRBV10-3 and TRBJ2-5; D remains ambiguous. CDR3 length: 14 residues. V was pared by 1 base and J by 4 bases, with 10 bases between. Germline V gene sequence: CDR1 ENHRY, CDR2 SYGVKD. CDR3 nucleotide sequence: TGTGCCATCAGTGAGTTGGGTGGCGGAGAGACCCAGTACTTC. Protein: CAISELGGGETQYF.

The rearrangement uses TRBV6-1 and TRBJ1-5, with no clear D. CDR3 length equals 11 residues. From germline, CDR1 is MNHNS and CDR2 SASEGT. Trimming took 3 bases from V and 9 from J, leaving 6 bases between them. CDR3 sequence reads: CASSEVGPQHF. The DNA of the CDR3 is TGTGCCAGCAGTGAGGTAGGGCCCCAGCATTTT.

The chain recombines TRBV29-1 with TRBJ1-2; no reliable D call. The CDR3 loop spans 10 amino acids. Between the trimmed V and J ends, which lost 4 bases and 6 bases, there was a span of 6 bases. Germline CDR1 reads SQVTM; CDR2 reads ANQGSEA. For the CDR3, the DNA is TGCAGCGTTGGAAGGGATGGCTACACCTTC. It translates to CSVGRDGYTF.

This clone was recorded once. The chain uses TRBV9 and TRBJ2-1; TRBD2 matches at 8 bases. V lost 0 bases to trimming and J lost 7 bases; unmatched junction nucleotides: 0. Germline loops: CDR1 SGDLS, CDR2 YYNGEE. The CDR3 contains 13 residues. The CDR3 region is CASSVAGGNEQFF. CDR3 sequence (DNA): TGTGCCAGCAGCGTAGCGGGAGGGAATGAGCAGTTCTTC.